The present entry profiles one T cell receptor beta chain with its context. Its antigen is as yet unknown. Germline CDR1 SNHLY, CDR2 FYNNEI. The V and J ends lost 6 bases and 0 bases respectively, with 15 bases between them. The CDR3 has 16 amino acids. This entry comes from a study of graft-versus-host responses after intestinal transplantation. About the study: The whole recipient group had anti-thymocyte globulin induction followed by tacrolimus and steroids for roughly 3 years.

The assay was immunoSEQ multiplex PCR, and TCRdb's table has in-frame clones only and misses some. The sample yields some 10,000 clones, more than 85% seen once. General study findings and limits: Some GvH clones appeared in ileal mucosa or blood before recipient bone marrow.

Source: PBMCs, taken around 74 days after transplant. The sequence derives from a human patient who received an intestinal transplant, so some T cells may come from the graft donor. This sequence joins TRBV2 and TRBJ2-1; D is uncertain. The CDR3 protein is CASRPTREGSYNEQFF. CDR3 nucleotides: TGTGCCAGCAGACCCACAAGGGAAGGCTCCTACAATGAGCAGTTCTTC.